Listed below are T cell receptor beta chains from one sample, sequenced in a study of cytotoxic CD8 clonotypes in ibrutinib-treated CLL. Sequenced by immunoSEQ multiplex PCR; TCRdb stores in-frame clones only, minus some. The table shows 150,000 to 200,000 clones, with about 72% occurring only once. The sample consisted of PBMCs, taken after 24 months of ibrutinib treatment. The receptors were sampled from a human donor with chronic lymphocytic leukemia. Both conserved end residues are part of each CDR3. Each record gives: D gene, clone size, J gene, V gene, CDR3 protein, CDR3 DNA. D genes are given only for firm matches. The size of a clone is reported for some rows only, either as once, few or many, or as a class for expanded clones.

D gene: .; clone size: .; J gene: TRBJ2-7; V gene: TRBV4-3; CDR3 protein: CASSQDLGGEVPYEQYF; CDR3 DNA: TGCGCCAGCAGCCAAGATCTGGGCGGGGAGGTACCCTACGAGCAGTACTTC
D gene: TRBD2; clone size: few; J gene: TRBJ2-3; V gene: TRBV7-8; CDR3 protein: CASSLWTSGSTDTQYF; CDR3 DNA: TGTGCCAGCAGCCTGTGGACTAGCGGGAGCACAGATACGCAGTATTTT
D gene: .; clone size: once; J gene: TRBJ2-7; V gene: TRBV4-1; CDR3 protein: CASSPRASATYEQYF; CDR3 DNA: TGCGCCAGCAGCCCCCGGGCTAGCGCTACCTACGAGCAGTACTTC
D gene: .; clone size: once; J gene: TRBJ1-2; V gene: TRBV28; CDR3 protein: CASSRLSSYDWGYTF; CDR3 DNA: TGTGCCAGCAGTCGACTATCCTCTTACGATTGGGGCTACACCTTC
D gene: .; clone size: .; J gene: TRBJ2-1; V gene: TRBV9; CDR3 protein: CASSVGGAVDEQFF; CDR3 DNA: TGTGCCAGCAGCGTAGGGGGAGCGGTCGATGAGCAGTTCTTC
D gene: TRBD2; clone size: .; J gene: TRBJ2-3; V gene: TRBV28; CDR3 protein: CASLEYRLAGGPDTQYF; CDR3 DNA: TGTGCCAGCTTGGAATACCGACTAGCGGGAGGGCCAGATACGCAGTATTTT
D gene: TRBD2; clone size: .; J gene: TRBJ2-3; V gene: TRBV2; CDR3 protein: CASSWMGLAEGDTQYF; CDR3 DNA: TGTGCCAGCAGTTGGATGGGACTAGCGGAGGGAGATACGCAGTATTTT
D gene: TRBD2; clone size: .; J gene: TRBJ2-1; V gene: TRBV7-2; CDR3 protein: CASSLVSSGRGEQFF; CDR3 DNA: TGTGCCAGCAGCTTAGTGTCTAGCGGGAGGGGTGAGCAGTTCTTC
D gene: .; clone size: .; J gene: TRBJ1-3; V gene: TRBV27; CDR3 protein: CASSLSHPGYGNTIYF; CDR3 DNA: TGTGCCAGCAGTTTATCTCATCCCGGCTATGGAAACACCATATATTTT
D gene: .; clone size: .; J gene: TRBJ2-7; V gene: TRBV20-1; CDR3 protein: CSATLDPSQYF; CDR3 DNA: TGCAGTGCTACCCTGGACCCGTCTCAGTACTTC
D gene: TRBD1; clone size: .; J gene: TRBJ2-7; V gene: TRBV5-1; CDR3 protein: CASRTTGGGYEQYF; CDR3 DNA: TGCGCCAGCAGAACGACAGGGGGCGGGTACGAGCAGTACTTC
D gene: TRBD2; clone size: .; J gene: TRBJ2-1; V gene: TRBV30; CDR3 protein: CAWSAGTSVEQFF; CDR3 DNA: TGTGCCTGGAGTGCCGGGACTAGCGTTGAGCAGTTCTTC
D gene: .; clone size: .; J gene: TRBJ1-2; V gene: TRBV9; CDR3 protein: CASSVEPGYGYTF; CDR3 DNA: TGTGCCAGCAGCGTAGAGCCAGGCTATGGCTACACCTTC
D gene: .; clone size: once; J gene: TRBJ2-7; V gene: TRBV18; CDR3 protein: CASSPQHTYEQYF; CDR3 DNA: TGTGCCAGCTCACCCCAACATACCTACGAGCAGTACTTC
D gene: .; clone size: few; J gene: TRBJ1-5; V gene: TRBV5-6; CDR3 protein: CASSVYSNQPQHF; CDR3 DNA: TGTGCCAGCAGCGTTTATAGCAATCAGCCCCAGCATTTT
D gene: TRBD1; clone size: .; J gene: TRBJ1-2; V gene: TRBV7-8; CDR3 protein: CASSRKRGGSLVNGYTF; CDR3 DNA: TGTGCCAGCAGCAGAAAGAGAGGGGGCTCGTTAGTAAATGGCTACACCTTC
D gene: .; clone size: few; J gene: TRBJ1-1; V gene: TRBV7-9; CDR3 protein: CASKFDGYTEAFF; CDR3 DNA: TGTGCCAGCAAATTCGATGGCTACACTGAAGCTTTCTTT
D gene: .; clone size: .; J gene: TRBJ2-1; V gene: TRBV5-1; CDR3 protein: CASSLTSPIDEQFF; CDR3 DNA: TGCGCCAGCAGCTTGACTAGCCCTATAGATGAGCAGTTCTTC
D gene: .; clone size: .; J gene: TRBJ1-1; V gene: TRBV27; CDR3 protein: CASSFLRTRNTEAFF; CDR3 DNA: TGTGCCAGCAGTTTCCTCAGGACAAGAAACACTGAAGCTTTCTTT
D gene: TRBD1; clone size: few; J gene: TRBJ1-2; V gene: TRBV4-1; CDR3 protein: CASSQAPGGDYGYTF; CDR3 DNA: TGCGCCAGCAGCCAAGCCCCAGGGGGCGACTATGGCTACACCTTC
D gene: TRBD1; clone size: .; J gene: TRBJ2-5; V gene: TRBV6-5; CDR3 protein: CASSYGDREETQYF; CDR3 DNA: TGTGCCAGCAGTTACGGGGACAGAGAAGAGACCCAGTACTTC
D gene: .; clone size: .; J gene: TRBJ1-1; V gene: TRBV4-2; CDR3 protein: CASSQPGSRTEAFF; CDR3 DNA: TGTGCCAGCAGCCAACCTGGGAGCAGGACTGAAGCTTTCTTT
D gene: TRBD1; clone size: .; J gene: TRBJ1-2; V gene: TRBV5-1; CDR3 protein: CASSSLGTADYGYTF; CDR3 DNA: TGCGCCAGCAGCTCTCTCGGGACAGCCGACTATGGCTACACCTTC
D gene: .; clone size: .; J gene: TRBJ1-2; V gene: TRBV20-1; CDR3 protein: CSATGYTF; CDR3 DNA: TGCAGTGCTACAGGCTACACCTTC
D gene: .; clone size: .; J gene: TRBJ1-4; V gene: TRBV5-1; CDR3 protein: CASSPEGYEKLFF; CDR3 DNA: TGCGCCAGCAGCCCCGAGGGATATGAAAAACTGTTTTTT
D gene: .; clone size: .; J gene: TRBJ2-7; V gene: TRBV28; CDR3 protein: CASSLSGGKSSYEQYF; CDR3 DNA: TGTGCCAGCAGTTTATCTGGCGGGAAGTCCTCCTACGAGCAGTACTTC
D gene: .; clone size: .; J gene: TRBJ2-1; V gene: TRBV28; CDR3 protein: CASSLYNREQFF; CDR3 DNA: TGTGCCAGCAGTTTATATAATAGAGAGCAGTTCTTC
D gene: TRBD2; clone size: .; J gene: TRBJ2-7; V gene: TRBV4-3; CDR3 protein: CASSQDPSGRAFYEQYF; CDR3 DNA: TGCGCCAGCAGCCAAGATCCTAGCGGGAGGGCCTTTTACGAGCAGTACTTC
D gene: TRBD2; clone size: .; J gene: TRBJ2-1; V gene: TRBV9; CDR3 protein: CASSDILAGGPDEQFF; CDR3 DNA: TGTGCCAGCAGCGATATACTAGCGGGAGGGCCGGATGAGCAGTTCTTC
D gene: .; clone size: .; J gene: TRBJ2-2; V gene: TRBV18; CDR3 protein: CASSRVGGDTGELFF; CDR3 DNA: TGTGCCAGCTCACGGGTTGGCGGGGACACCGGGGAGCTGTTTTTT
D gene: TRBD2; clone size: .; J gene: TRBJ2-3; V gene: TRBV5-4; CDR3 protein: CASSFNPILAGEDTQYF; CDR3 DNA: TGTGCCAGCAGCTTCAATCCCATACTAGCGGGAGAAGATACGCAGTATTTT
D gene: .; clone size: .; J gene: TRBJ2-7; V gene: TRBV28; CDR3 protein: CASSLLRGPGSGYEQYF; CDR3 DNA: TGTGCCAGCAGTTTATTACGAGGTCCTGGCTCGGGTTACGAGCAGTACTTC
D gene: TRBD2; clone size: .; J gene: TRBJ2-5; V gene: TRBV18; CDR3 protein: CASSPRRAGGYQETQYF; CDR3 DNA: TGTGCCAGCTCACCCAGGAGGGCGGGAGGATACCAAGAGACCCAGTACTTC
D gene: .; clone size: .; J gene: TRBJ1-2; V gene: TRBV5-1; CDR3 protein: CASSFESLNYGYTF; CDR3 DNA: TGCGCCAGCAGCTTCGAGAGCCTCAACTATGGCTACACCTTC
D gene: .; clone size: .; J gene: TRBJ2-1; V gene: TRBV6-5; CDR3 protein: CASSAYNEQFF; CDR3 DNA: TGTGCCAGCAGTGCGTACAATGAGCAGTTCTTC
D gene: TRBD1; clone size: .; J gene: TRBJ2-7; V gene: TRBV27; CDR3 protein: CASSARPGQGRYEQYF; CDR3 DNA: TGTGCCAGCAGTGCGCGTCCGGGACAGGGAAGGTACGAGCAGTACTTC
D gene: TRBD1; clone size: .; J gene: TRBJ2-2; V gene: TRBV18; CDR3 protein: CASSPTADRSTGELFF; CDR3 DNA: TGTGCCAGCTCACCAACCGCGGACAGGTCCACCGGGGAGCTGTTTTTT
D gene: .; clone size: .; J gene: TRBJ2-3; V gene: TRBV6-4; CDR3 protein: CASSPPGAVECTDTQYF; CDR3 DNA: TGTGCCAGCAGTCCCCCCGGAGCGGTCGAATGCACAGATACGCAGTATTTT
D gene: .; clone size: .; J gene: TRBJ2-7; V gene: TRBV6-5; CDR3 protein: CASRALNYEQYF; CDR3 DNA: TGTGCCAGCAGGGCACTTAACTACGAGCAGTACTTC
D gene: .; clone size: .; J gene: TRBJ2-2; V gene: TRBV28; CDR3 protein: CASSSGPGSTGELFF; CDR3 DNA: TGTGCCAGCAGTTCCGGCCCGGGGAGCACCGGGGAGCTGTTTTTT
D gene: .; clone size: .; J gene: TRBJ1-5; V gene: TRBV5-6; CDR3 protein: CASSVNAQVNQPQHF; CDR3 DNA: TGTGCCAGCAGCGTTAACGCACAGGTGAATCAGCCCCAGCATTTT
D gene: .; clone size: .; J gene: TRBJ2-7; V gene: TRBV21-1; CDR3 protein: CASSKVGTSGPYYEQYF; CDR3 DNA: TGTGCCAGCAGCAAAGTTGGGACTAGCGGCCCGTACTACGAGCAGTACTTC
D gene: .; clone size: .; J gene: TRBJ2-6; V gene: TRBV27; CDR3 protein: CASSPHQRGSGANVLTF; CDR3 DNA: TGTGCCAGCAGTCCTCACCAGCGCGGCTCTGGGGCCAACGTCCTGACTTTC
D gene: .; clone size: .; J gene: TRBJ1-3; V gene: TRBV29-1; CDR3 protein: CSVEVRGRGNTIYF; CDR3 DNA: TGCAGCGTTGAAGTTCGGGGGCGTGGAAACACCATATATTTT
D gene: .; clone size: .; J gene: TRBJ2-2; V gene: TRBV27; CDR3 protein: CASSLSLMTGKLFF; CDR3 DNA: TGTGCCAGCAGTTTGTCCCTAATGACCGGGAAGCTGTTTTTT
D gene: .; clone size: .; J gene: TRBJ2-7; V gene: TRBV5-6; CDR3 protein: CASSPGTPYEQYF; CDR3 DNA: TGTGCCAGCAGCCCTGGGACGCCCTACGAGCAGTACTTC
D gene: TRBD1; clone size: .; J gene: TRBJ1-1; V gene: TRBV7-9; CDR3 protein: CASSLGGGVFGVEAFF; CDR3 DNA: TGTGCCAGCAGCTTAGGAGGGGGCGTTTTCGGCGTTGAAGCTTTCTTT
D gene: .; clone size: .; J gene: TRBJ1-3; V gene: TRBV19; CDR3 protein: CASRARGSGNTIYF; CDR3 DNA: TGTGCCAGTAGGGCCAGGGGATCCGGAAACACCATATATTTT